Below are 3 T cell receptor beta chains sequenced from a single sample in a study of shared clonotypes between healthy human individuals. Data came from immunoSEQ multiplex PCR; TCRdb stores just in-frame clones and leaves some out. The sample consists of approximately 1.4 million clones, approximately 98% of them appearing once. The sequencing input was naive CD4+ T cells sorted from blood. Subset: CD45RA+ positively selected. The receptors were gathered from a man aged 30 to 45 in good health.

V and J are TRBV5-1 and TRBJ1-1; 8 bases map to TRBD1. The V segment lost 4 bases and the J segment 1 base; nucleotides outside the gene matches: 9. CDR3 length: 16 residues. Germline V CDR1 and CDR2: SGHRS, YFSETQ. The CDR3 is CASSIRQGTGNTEAFF. Written as DNA, the CDR3 is TGCGCCAGCAGCATCCGCCAGGGGACAGGGAACACTGAAGCTTTCTTT.

The chain joins TRBV5-5 to TRBJ2-7; 9 nucleotides align to TRBD1. The CDR3 has 16 residues. The V gene end was trimmed by 2 bases and the J gene end by 2 bases; junction bases not matched to a gene: 8. The germline gives CDR1 SGHKS, CDR2 YYEKEE (reference sequence). In DNA form, the CDR3 reads TGTGCCAGCAGCTTCACGGGACAGGGAGGGGCCTACGAGCAGTACTTC. It codes for CASSFTGQGGAYEQYF.

The V and J genes are TRBV5-5 and TRBJ2-7; 9 bases agree with TRBD2. The CDR3 consists of 15 residues. CDR1 and CDR2 from the germline V gene are SGHKS and YYEKEE (reference sequence). Trimming cost V 0 bases and J 4 bases; bases outside gene matches: 5. CDR3 residues: CASSLGAGGSYEQYF. In DNA, the CDR3 is TGTGCCAGCAGCTTGGGCGCGGGAGGGAGTTACGAGCAGTACTTC.